The clone carrying this T cell receptor (beta chain) was detected ten times or more. Its antigen remains unidentified. The sample belongs to a study of response to subunit inactivated influenza vaccine. Notes on the study in general: New T cells are recruited in small numbers by each seasonal influenza vaccination, according to the authors' suggestion.

MiXCR, applied by TCRdb to the RT-PCR reads, yields one record per CDR3 protein. The top ten hold over 10% of the sample, which has around 470,000 distinct CDR3 sequences, approximately 7.7% seen once. After removal of 4 bases from V and 4 bases from J, the junction contained 10 bases not matched to a gene. The CDR3 totals 16 residues. The sequence was collected from a man in his fifties or sixties who received an inactivated influenza vaccine. This chain uses TRBV12-3 or TRBV12-4 with TRBJ1-5; 7 bases fit TRBD1. The sample in question was PBMCs from blood, obtained approximately 25 months after vaccination. For the CDR3, the DNA is TGTGCCAGCAGTTCCCGGACAGGACCTCGGAATCAGCCCCAGCATTTT. It encodes CASSSRTGPRNQPQHF.